Following are 30 T cell receptor beta chains from one sample sequenced in a study of T-cell reconstitution after alpha-beta-depleted transplantation in children. The authors prepared the TCRbeta library with unique molecular identifiers. TCRdb reprocessed the PCR reads via MiXCR and lists one record per CDR3 protein. The repertoire holds about 870,000 distinct CDR3 sequences, around 15% seen once, with roughly 5% in the top ten. The sample consisted of PBMCs, mostly from graft donor cells, taken 360 days after TCRalphabeta/CD19-depleted stem cell transplant. The receptors were sampled from a male patient under 18 who had a stem cell transplant for acute lymphoblastic leukemia, so the T cells may come from the graft donor.

The chain uses TRBV7-2 and TRBJ2-2, with D possibly being TRBD1 (6 bases). The length of the CDR3 is 15 residues. CDR1 is SGHTA, CDR2 FQGNSA, per germline. V was pared by 5 bases and J by 6 bases, with 16 bases between. The CDR3 region has the DNA TGTGCCAGCAGCAAAAACAGGGTATTAGCCGGGGAGCTGTTTTTT. It is translated as CASSKNRVLAGELFF.

The V call is TRBV6-5, the J call TRBJ2-1, with D perhaps assigned TRBD1 or TRBD2 (5 bases each). This CDR3 is 14 amino acids long. The V and J ends lost 3 bases and 5 bases respectively, with 11 bases between them. CDR1 is MNHEY and CDR2 is SVGAGI in the germline V gene. The CDR3 DNA reads as TGTGCCAGCAGTTATCGGGGACGGAACAATGAGCAGTTCTTC. Translated: CASSYRGRNNEQFF.

This clonotype was observed a few times. The rearrangement links TRBV7-9 to TRBJ2-7, with a weak D call TRBD2 (7 bases). The ends were cut back, 5 bases at V and 1 base at J, with 18 bases in the middle. The V gene's germline CDR1 is SEHNR and CDR2 FQNEAQ (reference sequence). This CDR3 has 16 residues. CDR3 DNA: TGTGCCAGCAGCCCTAGGGACGGGGGGCGGTCCTACGAGCAGTACTTC. Encoded protein: CASSPRDGGRSYEQYF.

This clonotype has at least ten counts. V and J are TRBV7-8 and TRBJ1-5, with D possibly matching TRBD1 (6 bases). The germline V gene encodes CDR1 SGHVS and CDR2 FQNEAQ. The CDR3 covers 15 residues. Trimming left V 2 bases short and J 3 bases short, with 11 bases between. The CDR3 nucleotides are TGTGCCAGCAGCTTACTCGGACAGAACAATCAGCCCCAGCATTTT. Protein: CASSLLGQNNQPQHF.

This clonotype was seen more than once but under ten times. The V gene is TRBV5-1, the J gene TRBJ1-2; D remains unclear. V lost 1 base and J lost 9, with 19 bases in between. The CDR3 is made up of 15 amino acids. CDR1 is SGHRS, CDR2 YFSETQ, per germline. Here the CDR3 reads CASSLSSAAPRSYTF. The CDR3 bases are TGCGCCAGCAGCTTGTCCAGCGCTGCCCCTAGGAGCTACACCTTC.

This clonotype was observed a few times. V is TRBV7-6 and J is TRBJ2-5, with 7 bases that match TRBD1. CDR1 and CDR2 from the germline V gene are SGHVS and FNYEAQ. V lost 0 bases to trimming and J lost 5 bases; unmatched junction nucleotides: 6. The CDR3 totals 15 residues. In nucleotides, the CDR3 is TGTGCCAGCAGCTTAGCGCTGGGACAGTCGGAGACCCAGTACTTC. Translation gives CASSLALGQSETQYF. The full variable domain, in which reference TRBV7-6 and TRBJ2-5 provide the parts outside the CDR3, is GAGVSQSPRYKVTKRGQDVALRCDPISGHVSLYWYRQALGQGPEFLTYFNYEAQQDKSGLPNDRFSAERPEGSISTLTIQRTEQRDSAMYRCASSLALGQSETQYFGPGTRLLVL.

The V and J genes are TRBV18 and TRBJ2-3; 9 bases agree with TRBD1. The trim removed 1 base at V and 0 bases at J, leaving 11 bases unmatched. This CDR3 region has 19 residues. Germline CDR1 reads KGHSH; CDR2 reads LQKENI. The CDR3 sequence: CASSPLQGALATSTDTQYF. The CDR3 DNA is TGTGCCAGCTCACCACTACAGGGGGCGTTGGCTACTAGCACAGATACGCAGTATTTT. The whole variable domain, filled in from reference TRBV18 and TRBJ2-3, reads NAGVMQNPRHLVRRRGQEARLRCSPMKGHSHVYWYRQLPEEGLKFMVYLQKENIIDESGMPKERFSAEFPKEGPSILRIQQVVRGDSAAYFCASSPLQGALATSTDTQYFGPGTRLTVL.

The genes are TRBV27 and TRBJ1-2; tentative D call: TRBD1 (5 bases). V was clipped by 5 bases and J by 5 bases, with 15 bases between them. The CDR3 covers 14 residues. In germline, CDR1 is MNHEY, CDR2 SMNVEV (reference sequence). The chain's CDR3 is CASSPQRDGYGYTF. CDR3 sequence (DNA): TGTGCCAGCAGTCCCCAACGGGACGGTTATGGCTACACCTTC.

This clonotype came up once. The genes are TRBV2 and TRBJ2-3, with unresolved D. Germline V gene lookup returns CDR1 SNHLY and CDR2 FYNNEI. V lost 9 bases to trimming and J lost 6 bases, with 10 bases between them. CDR3 length: 11 amino acids. CDR3 in DNA: TGTGCCAGAACCCCGGGTGATACGCAGTATTTT. Amino acids: CARTPGDTQYF.

This clonotype was counted at least ten times. The rearrangement joins TRBV7-3 to TRBJ2-3, with 9 positions matching TRBD2. V lost 5 bases, J lost 7 bases, and 7 bases stayed unmatched. This CDR3 spans 14 amino acids. The germline gives CDR1 SGHTA, CDR2 FQGTGA. CDR3 in DNA: TGTGCCAGCAGCCCCCGGACTAGCGAGTATACGCAGTATTTT. Translation gives CASSPRTSEYTQYF.

The genes are TRBV5-1 and TRBJ2-7, with 9 nucleotides matching TRBD1. CDR3 size: 16 residues. Trimming cost V 5 bases and J 0 bases; bases outside gene matches: 9. From germline, CDR1 is SGHRS and CDR2 YFSETQ. The CDR3 is CASRSPGQGSSYEQYF. The CDR3 nucleotides are TGCGCCAGCAGATCACCGGGACAGGGTAGCTCCTACGAGCAGTACTTC.

This clonotype was picked up a small number of times. The gene calls are TRBV7-2 and TRBJ2-7, with 10 nucleotides matching TRBD2. This CDR3 spans 15 amino acids. The trim removed 2 bases at V and 2 bases at J, leaving 3 bases unmatched. Germline V gives CDR1 SGHTA, CDR2 FQGNSA. CDR3 in amino acids: CASSLSGLAAYEQYF. As DNA, the CDR3 is TGTGCCAGCAGCTTAAGTGGACTAGCGGCCTACGAGCAGTACTTC.

This clonotype has only a few counts. The V gene is TRBV28, the J gene TRBJ2-7, with 10 bases lining up with TRBD1. The ends lost 8 bases at V and 3 bases at J; junction bases unmatched: 10. The CDR3 contains 15 residues. Germline CDR1 is MDHEN and CDR2 is SYDVKM. The CDR3: CASGSGQGVFYEQYF. For the CDR3, the DNA is TGTGCCAGCGGGTCCGGACAGGGGGTATTCTACGAGCAGTACTTC.

This clonotype has a handful of counts. The V and J genes are TRBV21-1 and TRBJ2-7; TRBD2 is the table's D call and was not checked against the DNA. TRBV21-1 counts as a pseudogene. This CDR3 has 18 residues. The DNA of the CDR3 is TGTGCCAGCAGCAAGCCTTTACTAGCGGGAGGACTATATCACGAGCAGTACTTC. This translates into CASSKPLLAGGLYHEQYF.

This clonotype was detected a few times. The CDR3 loop reads CSAGGSLTDTQYF. Here the CDR3 DNA reads TGCAGTGCCGGCGGCAGCCTCACAGATACGCAGTATTTT. The genes are TRBV20-1 and TRBJ2-3; D remains ambiguous. V was pared by 6 bases and J by 2 bases, with 12 bases between. CDR1 and CDR2 from the germline V gene are DFQATT and SNEGSKA (reference sequence). The CDR3 is made up of 13 amino acids.

The sample holds a few counts of this clonotype. The genes are TRBV3-1 and TRBJ2-1, with D perhaps matching TRBD2 (6 bases). The germline V gene has CDR1 LGHDT and CDR2 YNNKEL (reference sequence). With 0 bases removed from V and 8 bases from J, the gap between germline ends came to 17 bases. This CDR3 has 16 amino acids. The DNA for the CDR3 is TGTGCCAGCAGCCAAGATCGGCTAGCGCGGCGGGATGAGCAGTTCTTC. Its translation is CASSQDRLARRDEQFF.

This clonotype has more than one count but fewer than ten. The rearrangement uses TRBV9 and TRBJ2-3, with TRBD2 identical over 8 bases. Germline-derived CDR1 and CDR2 are SGDLS and YYNGEE. Trimming removed 0 bases from V and 2 bases from J; junction bases left unmatched: 2. The CDR3 runs 15 residues. In DNA form, the CDR3 reads TGTGCCAGCAGCGTAGCGGGAGGGCTCACAGATACGCAGTATTTT. It encodes CASSVAGGLTDTQYF.

The J gene is TRBJ2-7, the V gene TRBV6-1; either TRBD1 or TRBD2 may supply D (5 bases each). The CDR3 is made up of 16 amino acids. Germline V CDR1 and CDR2: MNHNS, SASEGT. Trimming removed 5 bases from V and 1 base from J, with 18 bases in between. CDR3 residues: CASSLSWGPPSYEQYF. In DNA form, the CDR3 reads TGTGCCAGCAGTCTCTCCTGGGGACCCCCGTCCTACGAGCAGTACTTC.

The table lists this clonotype with many counts. The chain couples TRBV20-1 to TRBJ1-5; D possibly corresponds to TRBD1 (6 bases). Trimming removed 4 bases at V and 1 base at J, with 11 bases between. There are 14 residues in the CDR3. Germline CDR1 and CDR2: DFQATT and SNEGSKA (reference sequence). The CDR3 reads CSATIDRSNQPQHF. In nucleotides, the CDR3 is TGCAGTGCTACAATAGACAGGAGCAATCAGCCCCAGCATTTT.

There are many counts of this clonotype. The chain is built from TRBV4-1 and TRBJ2-2; a possible D gene is TRBD1 (7 bases). CDR1 and CDR2 from the germline V gene are MGHRA and YSYEKL. Deletions cut 1 base from V and 2 bases from J, with 14 bases between. The CDR3 loop spans 17 amino acids. CDR3 amino acids: CASSQGRGQTNTGELFF. The CDR3 DNA is TGCGCCAGCAGCCAAGGGAGGGGACAGACAAACACCGGGGAGCTGTTTTTT.

This clonotype came up a few times. This rearrangement joins TRBV29-1 to TRBJ1-1; 8 nucleotides align to TRBD1. The V gene's germline CDR1 is SQVTM and CDR2 ANQGSEA. V lost 6 bases to trimming and J lost 0 bases; unmatched junction nucleotides: 3. This CDR3 has 13 residues. The CDR3 sequence: CSVDRGVNTEAFF. The CDR3 DNA is TGCAGCGTCGACAGGGGCGTGAACACTGAAGCTTTCTTT.

This clonotype was counted at least ten times. The chain's CDR3 is CASSYSGTTLEQYF. The CDR3, as DNA: TGTGCCAGCAGCTATTCCGGGACGACGCTCGAGCAGTACTTC. The rearrangement joins TRBV12-3 or TRBV12-4 to TRBJ2-7; D tentatively fits TRBD1 or TRBD2 (5 bases each). Trimming took off 6 bases at V and 6 bases at J, with 18 bases between the two ends. CDR3 length equals 14 residues.

Many counts were recorded for this clonotype. The chain couples TRBV9 to TRBJ2-1, with 14 bases matching TRBD2. Losses at the gene ends were 4 bases for V and 6 bases for J; bases not matched to a gene: 12. Germline CDR1 SGDLS, CDR2 YYNGEE. CDR3 length equals 18 residues. CDR3 region: CASSSHRLAGGPVNEQFF. The CDR3 coding sequence is TGTGCCAGCAGCTCCCACCGACTAGCGGGAGGGCCGGTCAATGAGCAGTTCTTC.

This clonotype came up a few times. The chain links TRBV7-2 to TRBJ2-1; D may be TRBD2 (5 bases). The CDR3 runs to 17 residues. CDR1 is SGHTA, CDR2 FQGNSA, per germline. With 4 bases removed from V and 0 bases from J, the gap between germline ends came to 16 bases. The CDR3 DNA is TGTGCCAGCAGCTCACGAGCTCCGGGAACCTCCTACAATGAGCAGTTCTTC. Residues: CASSSRAPGTSYNEQFF.

This chain joins TRBV11-2 and TRBJ2-5; D is ambiguous. Per germline, CDR1 SGHAT and CDR2 FQNNGV. This CDR3 contains 11 residues. Trimming pared 4 bases from V and 4 bases from J, leaving 4 bases between. CDR3 DNA sequence: TGTGCCAGCAGCTCGGCAGAGACCCAGTACTTC. Encoded protein: CASSSAETQYF.

This sequence joins TRBV27 and TRBJ2-7; unclear D gene. The CDR3 has 12 amino acids. Trimming cost V 2 bases and J 5 bases, with 7 bases left between them. Germline V gene sequence: CDR1 MNHEY, CDR2 SMNVEV (reference sequence). In nucleotides, the CDR3 is TGTGCCAGCAGTTTAAACAACCACGAGCAGTACTTC. This codes for CASSLNNHEQYF.

This clonotype was counted between two and nine times. The rearrangement joins TRBV15 to TRBJ1-3; D unresolved. Trimming removed 0 bases at V and 4 bases at J, with 13 bases between. Per the germline V gene, CDR1 is LNHNV and CDR2 is YYDKDF (reference sequence). This CDR3 contains 16 residues. The CDR3 DNA sequence: TGTGCCACCAGCAGAGATTTCGGGGTGTTGGGAAACACCATATATTTT. Translating gives CATSRDFGVLGNTIYF.

The J gene is TRBJ2-5, the V gene TRBV9; TRBD2 might be the D (5 bases). Germline CDR1 is SGDLS and CDR2 is YYNGEE. V lost 4 bases and J lost 5, with 12 bases in between. The CDR3 consists of 13 residues. The CDR3 loop reads CASSKNGGETQYF. The CDR3 DNA reads TGTGCCAGCAGCAAGAACGGCGGGGAGACCCAGTACTTC.

The rearrangement links TRBV27 to TRBJ2-3; D remains unclear. Per germline, CDR1 MNHEY and CDR2 SMNVEV (reference sequence). The CDR3 is 14 residues long. V lost 8 bases and J 5 bases, leaving 17 bases between the germline ends. For the CDR3, the DNA is TGTGCCAGCCGACCTTCGGACCCCAGAGATACGCAGTATTTT. Translated: CASRPSDPRDTQYF.

This clonotype showed up many times. This chain connects TRBV4-1 to TRBJ2-3; no definite D call. CDR1 and CDR2 from the germline V gene are MGHRA and YSYEKL. The CDR3 runs to 13 residues. V shed 4 bases and J shed 2 bases, with 7 bases lying between them. CDR3 amino acids: CASSPGPTDTQYF. CDR3 nucleotides: TGCGCCAGCAGCCCCGGACCCACAGATACGCAGTATTTT.